This T cell receptor beta chain was captured in a study of blood T cell repertoires in COVID-19 (dated by TCRdb to 2020 to 2021). In the study overall: The collaborator samples originated in the United States, Italy and Spain and spanned the acute and convalescent phases of COVID-19. The material from the prospective study consisted of cDNA or gDNA derived from T cells, B-cell-depleted T cells, or PBMCs. Subjects who had been exposed to COVID-19, were actively infected with it, or had recovered from it provided the deeply sampled blood TCRbeta repertoires that made up the dataset. A freely available public database, intended as a resource for researchers studying the immune response to SARS-CoV-2, is where the repertoires were released. The samples were drawn from two sources: the first 160 participants of the ongoing ImmuneRACE study, and 1,200 or so subjects contributed by 6 global collaborators. The sample metadata nearly always contained a de-identified subject ID, COVID-19 status, age in years and sex. Where available, HLA class I and class II types were obtained from metadata supplied by the sample provider rather than from assay-based typing. Study-wide findings and limitations: The quantity of clinical and demographic metadata differed by source and by participant and was supplied without curation.

The collaborating institutions used their own protocols to collect whole blood in K2EDTA tubes. For TCRbeta analysis, collaborators shipped samples as frozen whole blood, isolated PBMCs, or DNA extracted from either of those sample types. On this clone itself: What this receptor recognizes is not known. No clone much larger than this one lies a single base away; base qualities are absent.

CDR1 and CDR2 were assigned from the germline V gene as SGHTA and FQGTGA. The junction carries 14 bases between V and J, which are trimmed by 5 bases and 0 bases respectively. Spanning cysteine to phenylalanine, the CDR3 consists of 17 amino acids. The CDR3 DNA has 51 bases and is translated from base 1. TCRbeta CDR3 regions were amplified from genomic DNA by means of the immunoSEQ Assay, a bias-controlled multiplex PCR. Regarding the original processing steps: Within the assay, amplification of reference gene primers was used to estimate how many nucleated cells each sample contained. To quantify the absolute abundance of each unique TCRbeta CDR3 rearrangement, sequence reads were collapsed and filtered. For each sample, productive Simpson clonality was calculated as the square root of Simpson's diversity index over productive rearrangements. TCRdb mirrors the immuneACCESS table, restricted to in-frame sequences. Some clones are absent from its copies; in checked studies, under half trace to an unresolved V gene, and the reason for the others is unknown. V and J calls and clone size are given by that table; D and trimming were obtained from the DNA. Within this sample are roughly 150,000 clones, with around three quarters of them counted one time only. Jointly, the top ten make up about 9% of the sample.

The sample taken for sequencing was peripheral blood. The V gene is TRBV7-3 and the J gene is TRBJ2-6; the D gene is perhaps TRBD1, from 5 matching bases. This sequence was found in a middle-aged man with active or convalescent COVID-19. The nucleotide sequence reads TGTGCCAGCAGCCCCCCAGACAGCTACTCTGGGGCCAACGTCCTGACTTTC. Translated, this gives CASSPPDSYSGANVLTF.